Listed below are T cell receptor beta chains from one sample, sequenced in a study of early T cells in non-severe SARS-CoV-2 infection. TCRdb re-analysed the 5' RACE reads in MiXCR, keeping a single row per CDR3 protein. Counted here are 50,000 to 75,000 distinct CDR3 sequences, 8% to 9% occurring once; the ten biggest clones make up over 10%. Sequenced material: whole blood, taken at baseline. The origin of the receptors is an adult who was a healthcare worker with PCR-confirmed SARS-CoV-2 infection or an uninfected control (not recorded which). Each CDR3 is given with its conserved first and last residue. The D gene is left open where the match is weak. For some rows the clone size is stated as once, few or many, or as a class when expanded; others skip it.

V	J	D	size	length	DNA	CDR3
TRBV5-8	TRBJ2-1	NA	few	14	TGTGCCTCCCTCCTCAGGAGCTCCTACAATGAGCAGTTCTTC	CASLLRSSYNEQFF
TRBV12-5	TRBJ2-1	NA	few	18	TGTGCTAGTGGTTTGGTAACCACGGCAGACAGCTCCTACAATGAGCAGTTCTTC	CASGLVTTADSSYNEQFF
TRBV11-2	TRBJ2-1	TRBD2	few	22	TGTGCCAGCAGCACTCCCAAGCCGTTAGCGGGAGGGCCCCACCTACCAAGCCTAGGCCCTATATTC	CASSTPKPLAGGPHLPSLGPIF
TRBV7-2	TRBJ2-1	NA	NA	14	TGTGCCAGCAGTCCCAGTCGGAGTCTCAATGAGCAGTTCTTC	CASSPSRSLNEQFF
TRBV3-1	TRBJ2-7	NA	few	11	TGTGCCAGCAGCCAAAGCTACGAGCAGTACTTC	CASSQSYEQYF
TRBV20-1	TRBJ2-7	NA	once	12	TGCAGTGCTAGAACAGGGTTCGACGAGCAGTACTTC	CSARTGFDEQYF
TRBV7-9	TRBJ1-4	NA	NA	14	TGTGCCAGCAGCTTACAGGCGGCTTCTTGGGAACTGTTTTTT	CASSLQAASWELFF
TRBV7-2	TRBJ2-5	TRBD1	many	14	TGTGCCAGCAGCGCGGGACAGGGTAGAGAGACCCAGTACTTC	CASSAGQGRETQYF
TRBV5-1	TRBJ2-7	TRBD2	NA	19	TGCGCCAGCAGCTTGGTGTTTGGGGGACTAGCGGCTCCGTTGGTCGAGCAGTACTTC	CASSLVFGGLAAPLVEQYF
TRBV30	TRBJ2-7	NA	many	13	TGTGCCTGGAGTGTCGCTGAAACCTACGAGCAGTACTTC	CAWSVAETYEQYF
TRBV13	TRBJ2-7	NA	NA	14	TGTGCCAGCAGCTCGCGGGACTTCCCCTACGAGCAGTACTTC	CASSSRDFPYEQYF
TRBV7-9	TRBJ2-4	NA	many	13	TGTGCCAGCGCCCGCATCGAGAGGGACATTCAGTACTTC	CASARIERDIQYF
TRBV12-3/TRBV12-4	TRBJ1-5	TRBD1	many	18	TGTGCCAGCAGTCCTACAGGGGCCATTTCATATAGCAATCAGCCCCAGCATTTT	CASSPTGAISYSNQPQHF
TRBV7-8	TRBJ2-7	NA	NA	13	TGTGCCAGCAGCCTAGGGGAGGTTGTCGAGCAGTACTTC	CASSLGEVVEQYF
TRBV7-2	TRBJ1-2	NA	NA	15	TGTGCCAGCAGCTTAGGTGGGAGCCCTAGCTATGGCTACACCTTC	CASSLGGSPSYGYTF
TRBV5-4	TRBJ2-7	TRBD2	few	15	TGTGCCAGCAGCTCCGGACTAGCGGGATATGACGAGCAGTACTTC	CASSSGLAGYDEQYF
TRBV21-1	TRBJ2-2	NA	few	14	TGTGCCAGCAGCGCATTCGTGGGAACCGGGGAGCTGTTTTTT	CASSAFVGTGELFF
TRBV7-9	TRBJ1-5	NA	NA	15	TGTGCCAGCAGCTTAACGGCAGGCGGTAATCAGCCCCAGCATTTT	CASSLTAGGNQPQHF
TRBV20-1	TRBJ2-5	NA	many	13	TGCAGTGCTAGCGGGAGCAACCAAGAGACCCAGTACTTC	CSASGSNQETQYF
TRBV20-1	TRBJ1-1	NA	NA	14	TGCAGTGCTAGAGATTCGCAGGGAGGCACTGAAGCTTTCTTT	CSARDSQGGTEAFF
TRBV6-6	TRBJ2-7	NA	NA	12	TGTGCCAGCATGACAGGTAGAAGCGAGCAGTACTTC	CASMTGRSEQYF
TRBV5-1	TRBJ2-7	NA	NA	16	TGCGCCAGCAGCTCAGAGCCGGACAGTCACTCCTACGAGCAGTACTTC	CASSSEPDSHSYEQYF
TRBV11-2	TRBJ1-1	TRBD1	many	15	TGTGCCAGCAGCCCCGGGACAGGGATGAACACTGAAGCTTTCTTT	CASSPGTGMNTEAFF
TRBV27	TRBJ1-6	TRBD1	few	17	TGTGCCAGCAGTTTATTCCGTTCGGAGGGGGCAGGTTCACCCCTCCACTTT	CASSLFRSEGAGSPLHF
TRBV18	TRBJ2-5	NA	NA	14	TGTGCCAGCTCACCAGCGGCGGATCGGGAGACCCAGTACTTC	CASSPAADRETQYF
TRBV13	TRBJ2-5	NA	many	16	TGTGCCAGCAGCCCCTCGGACAGGGAGGGGATGGAGACCCAGTACTTC	CASSPSDREGMETQYF
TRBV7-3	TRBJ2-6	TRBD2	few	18	TGTGCCAGCAGCTTATCGCTTGGACTAGCTACCGGGGCCAACGTCCTGACTTTC	CASSLSLGLATGANVLTF
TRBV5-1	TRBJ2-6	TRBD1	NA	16	TGCGCCAGCAGCTCCACAGGGGGAACTGGGGCCAACGTCCTGACTTTC	CASSSTGGTGANVLTF
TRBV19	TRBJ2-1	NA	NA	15	TGTGCCAGTAGTATCGAGGGCCTGTCCTACAATGAGCAGTTCTTC	CASSIEGLSYNEQFF
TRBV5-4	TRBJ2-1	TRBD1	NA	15	TGTGCCAGCAGCATTCCGGGACAGGGGTACAATGAGCAGTTCTTC	CASSIPGQGYNEQFF
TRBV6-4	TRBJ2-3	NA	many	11	TGTGCCAGCAGGGGAGGAGATACGCAGTATTTT	CASRGGDTQYF
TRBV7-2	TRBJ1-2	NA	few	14	TGTGCCAGCAGCCCTATGAACAGCAACTATGGCTACACCTTC	CASSPMNSNYGYTF
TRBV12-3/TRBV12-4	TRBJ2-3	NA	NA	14	TGTGCCAGCAGTTTGGACGGGATCACAGATACGCAGTATTTT	CASSLDGITDTQYF
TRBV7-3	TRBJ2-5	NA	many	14	TGTGCCAGCAGCTTCCGAGGACGGCAAGAGACCCAGTACTTC	CASSFRGRQETQYF
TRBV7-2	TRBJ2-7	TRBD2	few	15	TGTGCCAGCAGCTTAGATGGGACTAGCGGCTACGAGCAGTACTTC	CASSLDGTSGYEQYF
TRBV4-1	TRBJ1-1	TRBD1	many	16	TGCGCCAGCAGCCACCCCAGGGGGGAGACGAACACTGAAGCTTTCTTT	CASSHPRGETNTEAFF
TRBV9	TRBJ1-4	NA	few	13	TGTGCCAGCAGCCAGGCGGGTAATGAAAAACTGTTTTTT	CASSQAGNEKLFF
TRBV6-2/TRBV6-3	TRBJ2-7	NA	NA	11	TGTGCCAGCAGTTTTGGTAACGAGCAGTACTTC	CASSFGNEQYF
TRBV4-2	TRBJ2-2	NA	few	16	TGTGCCAGCAGCCAAGGTTTGGCAGTCAACACCGGGGAGCTGTTTTTT	CASSQGLAVNTGELFF
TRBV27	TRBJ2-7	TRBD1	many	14	TGTGCCAGTGGGGTACAGGGGGCTTTCTACGAGCAGTACTTC	CASGVQGAFYEQYF